These 11 T cell receptor beta chains share one sample of origin, sequenced in a study of blood T cell repertoires in COVID-19. The data were produced by immunoSEQ multiplex PCR, yet TCRdb's version contains in-frame clones alone and is incomplete. The sample shows fewer than 150,000 clones, about four fifths of them seen only once. The sample comprised peripheral blood. The source is a human donor in a cohort sampled during active COVID-19.

The J gene is TRBJ2-6, the V gene TRBV12-5, with unresolved D. The CDR3 is made up of 17 amino acids. Germline-derived CDR1 and CDR2 are LGHNT and FRNRAP. The ends were cut back, 2 bases at V and 0 bases at J, with 11 bases in the middle. The CDR3 here is CASGLPPFLSGANVLTF. The CDR3 DNA reads TGTGCTAGTGGTTTGCCCCCCTTCCTCTCTGGGGCCAACGTCCTGACTTTC. Drawing the rest from reference TRBV12-5 and TRBJ2-6, the complete variable domain is DARVTQTPRHKVTEMGQEVTMRCQPILGHNTVFWYRQTMMQGLELLAYFRNRAPLDDSGMPKDRFSAEMPDATLATLKIQPSEPRDSAVYFCASGLPPFLSGANVLTFGAGSRLTVL.

This chain connects TRBV29-1 to TRBJ2-6; maybe TRBD2 (6 bases). The CDR3 contains 14 residues. Germline lookup yields CDR1 SQVTM and CDR2 ANQGSEA. The V and J ends lost 7 bases and 0 bases respectively, with 10 bases between them. CDR3 sequence: CSASGSSGANVLTF. The CDR3 DNA is TGCAGCGCGTCCGGGAGCTCTGGGGCCAACGTCCTGACTTTC. Combining the CDR3 with reference TRBV29-1 and TRBJ2-6 gives the whole variable domain SAVISQKPSRDICQRGTSLTIQCQVDSQVTMMFWYRQQPGQSLTLIATANQGSEATYESGFVIDKFPISRPNLTFSTLTVSNMSPEDSSIYLCSASGSSGANVLTFGAGSRLTVL.

The genes are TRBV11-3 and TRBJ2-3; the match to TRBD2 covers 7 bases. V lost 5 bases to trimming and J lost 1 base; unmatched junction nucleotides: 3. This CDR3 has 14 amino acids. In germline, CDR1 is SGHNT, CDR2 YENEEA. The CDR3 reads CASSQRGGTDTQYF. CDR3 sequence (DNA): TGTGCCAGCAGCCAACGGGGGGGCACAGATACGCAGTATTTT.

This clone occurred once. The V call is TRBV27, the J call TRBJ1-1; 7 bases line up with TRBD1. V lost 3 bases and J lost 4; bases outside the gene matches: 5. This CDR3 comprises 14 residues. Looked up from germline, CDR1 is MNHEY and CDR2 is SMNVEV (reference sequence). In DNA form, the CDR3 reads TGTGCCAGCAGTTTTCAGGGGGGTGTCACTGAAGCTTTCTTT. Amino acid sequence: CASSFQGGVTEAFF.

The V call is TRBV5-4, the J call TRBJ1-1, with D unresolved. The CDR3 has 18 amino acids. Trimming pared 0 bases from V and 5 bases from J, leaving 23 bases between. Germline CDR1 is SGHNT and CDR2 is YYREEE (reference sequence). In DNA, the CDR3 is TGTGCCAGCAGCTTGGGGGGTTTGGCCCTAGGGAGAACGACTGAAGCTTTCTTT. Protein: CASSLGGLALGRTTEAFF.

Points on this clone: Different DNA sequences within this sample yield the same CDR3. The DNA of the CDR3 is TGCGCCAGCAGCTTGAGAGGCTCTGGGGCCAACGTCCTGACTTTC. The encoded protein is CASSLRGSGANVLTF. This chain joins TRBV5-1 and TRBJ2-6; D not certain. Trimming left V 1 base short and J 0 bases short, with 5 bases between. This CDR3 region has 15 residues. CDR1 is SGHRS, CDR2 YFSETQ, per germline.

The chain has TRBV21-1 and TRBJ1-1. TRBV21-1 is flagged as a pseudogene. The CDR3 runs 14 residues. The CDR3 DNA follows: TGTGCCAGCAGCAAAGACGGAGGGAGAGCTGAAGCTTTCTTT. Its translation is CASSKDGGRAEAFF.

The chain uses TRBV6-2 or TRBV6-3 and TRBJ1-1, with 7 bases matching TRBD1. Germline V gene sequence: CDR1 MNHEY, CDR2 SVGEGT. V trimming: 0 bases; J trimming: 6 bases; junction bases outside the gene matches: 1. This CDR3 region has 13 residues. In nucleotides, the CDR3 is TGTGCCAGCAGTTACTCAGGGGGCCCTGAAGCTTTCTTT. It translates to CASSYSGGPEAFF.

The V gene is TRBV5-4, the J gene TRBJ2-6, with D tentatively TRBD1 (6 bases). The CDR3 sequence is 15 residues long. V dropped 3 bases and J dropped 2 bases, with 9 bases sitting between them. Germline V gives CDR1 SGHNT, CDR2 YYREEE (reference sequence). As DNA, the CDR3 is TGTGCCAGCAGCTCACAGGGTACTGGGGCCAACGTCCTGACTTTC. As protein: CASSSQGTGANVLTF.

This chain links TRBV11-2 with TRBJ2-7, with 13 bases aligning to TRBD2. The CDR3 has 16 amino acids. Germline V gene sequence: CDR1 SGHAT, CDR2 FQNNGV. The V segment lost 5 bases and the J segment 1 base; nucleotides outside the gene matches: 5. This CDR3 reads CASSARTSGGSYEQYF. The CDR3 coding sequence is TGTGCCAGCAGCGCGCGGACTAGCGGGGGTTCCTACGAGCAGTACTTC.

CDR3 residues: CASSRDGGEQYF. CDR3 nucleotides: TGTGCCAGCAGCCGAGATGGGGGGGAGCAGTACTTC. The chain uses TRBV11-2 and TRBJ2-7; weak D call: TRBD2 (6 bases). The germline V gene has CDR1 SGHAT and CDR2 FQNNGV. V lost 5 bases and J 7 bases, leaving 12 bases between the germline ends. This CDR3 spans 12 amino acids.